This TCR beta chain was profiled in a study of T cell repertoires in cytomegalovirus infection. TCRdb analysed the reads with MiXCR anew, one entry per CDR3 protein. The sample carries about 110,000 distinct CDR3 sequences, around 29% recorded once. The trim removed 5 bases at V and 5 bases at J, leaving 7 bases unmatched. Germline assignment: CDR1 SGHNT and CDR2 YYREEE (reference sequence). The CDR3 covers 15 residues. This clonotype has a single count. Its target is unknown. The sequences come from CD8+ T cells from cultured PBMCs, collected from culture after CMV antigen stimulation. The chain links TRBV5-4 to TRBJ2-2, with 9 bases aligning to TRBD1. The clonotype originates from a human donor in good health (CMV status not recorded). Some clones in this sample may be carry-over from other donors' samples. CDR3 nucleotide sequence: TGTGCCAGCAGGCCGGGACAGGGTAATACCGGGGAGCTGTTTTTT. Translating it yields CASRPGQGNTGELFF.